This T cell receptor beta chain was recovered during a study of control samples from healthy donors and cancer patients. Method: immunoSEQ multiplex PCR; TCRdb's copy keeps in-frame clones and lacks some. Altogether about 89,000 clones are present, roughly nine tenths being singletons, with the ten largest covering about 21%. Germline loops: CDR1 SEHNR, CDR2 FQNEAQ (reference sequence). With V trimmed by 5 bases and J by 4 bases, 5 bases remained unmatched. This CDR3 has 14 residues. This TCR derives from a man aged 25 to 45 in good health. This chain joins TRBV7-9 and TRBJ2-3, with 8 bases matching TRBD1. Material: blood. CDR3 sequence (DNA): TGTGCCAGCAGCATAGGACAGGGCCCAGATACGCAGTATTTT. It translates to CASSIGQGPDTQYF.